This T cell receptor beta chain was recovered during a study of blood T cell repertoires in COVID-19. Study in general: Recovery meant two consecutive negative NP/OP PCR tests, professional clearance, or resolved symptoms.

Living in 20 to 30 US areas, the participants were between about 18 and 100 years of age. Cohorts were based on clinical histories the participants reported. The CDR3 extends over 15 amino acids. V lost 7 bases, J lost 6 bases, and 18 bases lay in between. Looked up from germline, CDR1 is MNHEY and CDR2 is SMNVEV (reference sequence). This clone was observed a few times. Using immunoSEQ multiplex PCR, the repertoire was profiled, and TCRdb retains in-frame clones only, with some absent. Counted here are fewer than 250,000 clones, more than 75% occurring once; the ten biggest clones make up 5.5% to 8.5%.

The chain uses TRBV27 and TRBJ2-2; tentative D call: TRBD2 (6 bases). The sequenced sample was PBMCs or T cells enriched from blood (not recorded which). This TCR was recovered from a man aged 25 to 40 in a cohort exposed to, infected with or recovered from COVID-19 (not recorded which). CDR3 protein: CASTPGPGGPGELFF. CDR3 sequence (DNA): TGTGCCAGCACCCCCGGTCCCGGGGGTCCCGGGGAGCTGTTTTTT.